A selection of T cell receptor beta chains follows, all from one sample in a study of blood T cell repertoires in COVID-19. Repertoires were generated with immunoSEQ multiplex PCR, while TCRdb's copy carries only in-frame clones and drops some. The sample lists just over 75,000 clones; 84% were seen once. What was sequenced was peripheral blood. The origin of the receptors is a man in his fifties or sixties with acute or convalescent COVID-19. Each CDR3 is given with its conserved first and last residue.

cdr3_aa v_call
CASSLGQRGLWEQYF TRBV11-3
CASRLATRGGQGGYTF TRBV12-2
CAINREAGSPLHF TRBV2
CASGDRNNEKLFF TRBV7-9
CASSLVSIRGSGANVLTF TRBV11-2
CASSLRGLNTEAFF TRBV7-3
CASSLTPQGAYRSGANVLTF TRBV5-1
CASNSDRFPLHF TRBV7-9
CASSQEGAGSTEAFF TRBV4-2
CASSFQGSTDTQYF TRBV13
CASSLQYNQPQHF TRBV7-2
CASSPLPGSNYGYTF TRBV18
CASSLISGYNEQFF TRBV28
CASSMSGVQETQYF TRBV3-1/TRBV3-2
CASSPRAPVSLGPTEAFF TRBV4-1
CASRGKREPEAFF TRBV7-9
CASSQDYTSGYTDTQYF TRBV4-1
CSVYGQGPVYYEQYF TRBV29-1
CASSYGGLAGDTQYF TRBV6-6
CASSARAGASYNEQFF TRBV11-2
CASSLDRGNEKLFF TRBV6-5
CASSGTGLVGGYEQYF TRBV28
CASSPGSPADYEQYF TRBV5-8
CASSQGEQVNTGELFF TRBV21-1
CASSSGTSGTRPQHF TRBV3-1/TRBV3-2
CASSQGLAVPGELFF TRBV2
CASSLPYNPTGINTEAFF TRBV7-9
CASSQGRGSYEQYF TRBV4-3
CAQLWGRGDYGYTF TRBV30
CASSPRDRGNNSPLHF TRBV27
CASSPTASFPTYEQYF TRBV18
CASRHAWGVNEKLFF TRBV6-5
CARSDRDTYNEQFF TRBV5-3
CASSQGSLTSGSRKTQYF TRBV3-1/TRBV3-2
CASSPQPSSTDTQYF TRBV7-8
CASSQVARTTYEQYF TRBV4-1
CASRAREGDYEQYF TRBV7-9
CASSYTHLTGTSSDTQYF TRBV6-2/TRBV6-3
CASSSIFSSPLHF TRBV7-2
CASSPRDRAYNEQFF TRBV6-5
CASSLGQSNQPQHF TRBV11-2
CASSASGGREQFF TRBV19
CASSADRVNEQFF TRBV2
CASSLAGDSAYEQYF TRBV5-1
CAISPTGVSEAFF TRBV10-3
CAIGLAGGNTGELFF TRBV19
CASSPGGAGNTIYF TRBV18
CASSYGGKYQPQHF TRBV6-2/TRBV6-3
CASSSGGTGYHEQYF TRBV11-3
CASSLKGGGLAFF TRBV7-8
CAWSQRVRETQYF TRBV30
CASSSRLAGGGEQFF TRBV6-2/TRBV6-3
CASSIRGQGATEAFF TRBV7-9
CASSKQLAGVTGELFF TRBV7-9